These T cell receptor beta chains were read from a single sample in a study of T cell repertoires in cytomegalovirus infection. For these receptors, no antigen is known. TCRdb used MiXCR to reprocess the reads, holding one entry per CDR3 protein. The sample has over 120,000 distinct CDR3 sequences, more than 30% seen once; the top ten hold 45% to 60%. The sequencing used CD8+ T cells from cultured PBMCs, collected from culture after CMV antigen stimulation. The receptor source for this set is a human donor in good health (CMV status not recorded). Some clones in this sample may be carry-over from other donors' samples. Both conserved end residues are part of each CDR3. Fields, in order: CDR3 DNA, CDR3 protein, V gene, J gene, D gene, clone size. The D gene is left open where the match is weak. Size values are once, few and many counts, or a class for expanded clones, and some rows have none.

cdr3_nt: TGTGCCAGCAGTGCCGAAAGGGTCTACGAGCAGTACTTC
cdr3_aa: CASSAERVYEQYF
v_call: TRBV6-5
j_call: TRBJ2-7
d_call: NA
clone_size: few

cdr3_nt: TGTGCCAGCAGGGCCCCACTCCGAAACACAGATACGCAGTATTTT
cdr3_aa: CASRAPLRNTDTQYF
v_call: TRBV6-6
j_call: TRBJ2-3
d_call: NA
clone_size: few

cdr3_nt: TGTGCCAGCAGCTTAGTTCTCGGTTTAGACCCCACAGATACGCAGTATTTT
cdr3_aa: CASSLVLGLDPTDTQYF
v_call: TRBV11-2
j_call: TRBJ2-3
d_call: NA
clone_size: NA

cdr3_nt: TGTGCCAGCAGCTTAGCGAGCGGAGCCGGGACAGGGGCATCAGAGACCCAGTACTTC
cdr3_aa: CASSLASGAGTGASETQYF
v_call: TRBV7-9
j_call: TRBJ2-5
d_call: TRBD1
clone_size: few

cdr3_nt: TGTGCCAGCAATGGGGCAGGATACGAGCAGTACTTC
cdr3_aa: CASNGAGYEQYF
v_call: TRBV28
j_call: TRBJ2-7
d_call: NA
clone_size: few

cdr3_nt: TGTGCCAGCAGCTTGACCCCCCGGGTGGACGAGCAGTACTTC
cdr3_aa: CASSLTPRVDEQYF
v_call: TRBV7-9
j_call: TRBJ2-7
d_call: NA
clone_size: many

cdr3_nt: TGTGCCATCAGTGAGTCGGGAGGGCAAGATACGCAGTATTTT
cdr3_aa: CAISESGGQDTQYF
v_call: TRBV10-3
j_call: TRBJ2-3
d_call: TRBD2
clone_size: NA

cdr3_nt: TGTGCCATAGCAGAGAACACTGAAGCTTTCTTT
cdr3_aa: CAIAENTEAFF
v_call: TRBV2
j_call: TRBJ1-1
d_call: NA
clone_size: many

cdr3_nt: TGTGCCAGCAGTTTACGACTATCAGAGACCCAGTACTTC
cdr3_aa: CASSLRLSETQYF
v_call: TRBV2
j_call: TRBJ2-5
d_call: NA
clone_size: NA

cdr3_nt: TGTGCCAGCAGCTCAGCCGGACAGGGTTGGACTGAAGCTTTCTTT
cdr3_aa: CASSSAGQGWTEAFF
v_call: TRBV7-9
j_call: TRBJ1-1
d_call: TRBD1
clone_size: NA

cdr3_nt: TGCAGTGCTAGATACCCAGGGGAGTATGGCTACACCTTC
cdr3_aa: CSARYPGEYGYTF
v_call: TRBV20-1
j_call: TRBJ1-2
d_call: NA
clone_size: many

cdr3_nt: TGCAGTGCTAGAGCCTTAGACACAGGTCCTGGAAACACCATATATTTT
cdr3_aa: CSARALDTGPGNTIYF
v_call: TRBV20-1
j_call: TRBJ1-3
d_call: NA
clone_size: NA

cdr3_nt: TGTGCCATCAGTGACCTGCCCCCTCCGGATACGCAGTATTTT
cdr3_aa: CAISDLPPPDTQYF
v_call: TRBV10-3
j_call: TRBJ2-3
d_call: NA
clone_size: NA

cdr3_nt: TGCAGCGCCCGTGAACCGGACAGTTACACTGAAGCTTTCTTT
cdr3_aa: CSAREPDSYTEAFF
v_call: TRBV29-1
j_call: TRBJ1-1
d_call: NA
clone_size: NA

cdr3_nt: TGTGCCAGCAGTTTATCGCCGGGGACCTACGAGCAGTACTTC
cdr3_aa: CASSLSPGTYEQYF
v_call: TRBV27
j_call: TRBJ2-7
d_call: NA
clone_size: few

cdr3_nt: TGTGCCAGCAGCCTACGGGACTGTTACACAGATACGCAGTATTTT
cdr3_aa: CASSLRDCYTDTQYF
v_call: TRBV7-2
j_call: TRBJ2-3
d_call: NA
clone_size: once

cdr3_nt: TGTGCCAGCAGCCAAGGAAGGAACTATGGCTACACCTTC
cdr3_aa: CASSQGRNYGYTF
v_call: TRBV14
j_call: TRBJ1-2
d_call: NA
clone_size: many

cdr3_nt: TGTGCCAGCAGTTACCGATCTAGCGATACGCAGTATTTT
cdr3_aa: CASSYRSSDTQYF
v_call: TRBV6-5
j_call: TRBJ2-3
d_call: NA
clone_size: NA

cdr3_nt: TGTGCCAGCAGCTTAGTGGAGGAAAGCGGAAAAGAGACCCAGTACTTC
cdr3_aa: CASSLVEESGKETQYF
v_call: TRBV7-9
j_call: TRBJ2-5
d_call: NA
clone_size: few

cdr3_nt: TGTGCCAGTAGTGAGACAGGGGGCTCCTACGAGCAGTACTTC
cdr3_aa: CASSETGGSYEQYF
v_call: TRBV19
j_call: TRBJ2-7
d_call: TRBD1
clone_size: NA

cdr3_nt: TGTGCCAGCAGCTTGGCGGGCACCGACACAGATACGCAGTATTTT
cdr3_aa: CASSLAGTDTDTQYF
v_call: TRBV5-4
j_call: TRBJ2-3
d_call: NA
clone_size: once

cdr3_nt: TGCGCCAGCAGCGCAAGCCACCGGGACAGGGAGTACTTC
cdr3_aa: CASSASHRDREYF
v_call: TRBV5-1
j_call: TRBJ2-7
d_call: TRBD1
clone_size: many

cdr3_nt: TGTGCCAGCAGTTTAGGACGGATAAATAGCAATCAGCCCCAGCATTTT
cdr3_aa: CASSLGRINSNQPQHF
v_call: TRBV12-3/TRBV12-4
j_call: TRBJ1-5
d_call: NA
clone_size: NA

cdr3_nt: TGTGCCAGCAGTTTAGCAACGCTTAACTATGGCTACACCTTC
cdr3_aa: CASSLATLNYGYTF
v_call: TRBV12-3/TRBV12-4
j_call: TRBJ1-2
d_call: NA
clone_size: NA

cdr3_nt: TGTGCCAGCAGCTTACTCCGAGGGCGGGGGGGGAGCTACAATGAGCAGTTCTTC
cdr3_aa: CASSLLRGRGGSYNEQFF
v_call: TRBV11-2
j_call: TRBJ2-1
d_call: TRBD2
clone_size: NA

cdr3_nt: TGTGCCAGTAGTTCCGGGGGGACGGGCAATGAGCAGTTCTTC
cdr3_aa: CASSSGGTGNEQFF
v_call: TRBV19
j_call: TRBJ2-1
d_call: TRBD2
clone_size: many

cdr3_nt: TGTGCCAGCAGTGAAGGCATCAGCCAAGAGACCCAGTACTTC
cdr3_aa: CASSEGISQETQYF
v_call: TRBV25-1
j_call: TRBJ2-5
d_call: NA
clone_size: NA

cdr3_nt: TGTGCCAGCAGCTTAGAAGCTAGCGCGAGCACAGATACGCAGTATTTT
cdr3_aa: CASSLEASASTDTQYF
v_call: TRBV7-9
j_call: TRBJ2-3
d_call: NA
clone_size: few

cdr3_nt: TGTGCCAGCAGTGGACAGGGAAATCGAGTAGATACGCAGTATTTT
cdr3_aa: CASSGQGNRVDTQYF
v_call: TRBV12-3/TRBV12-4
j_call: TRBJ2-3
d_call: TRBD1
clone_size: NA

cdr3_nt: TGTGCCAGCAGCTTAGGGGTCTTGGGGACTGAAGCTTTCTTT
cdr3_aa: CASSLGVLGTEAFF
v_call: TRBV13
j_call: TRBJ1-1
d_call: NA
clone_size: few

cdr3_nt: TGTGCCAGCAGTTCATTCGCCCCTTTTGCTTTCTTT
cdr3_aa: CASSSFAPFAFF
v_call: TRBV7-8
j_call: TRBJ1-1
d_call: NA
clone_size: few

cdr3_nt: TGTGCCAGCAGTTACAATACAGGCTCTCAAGCTTTCTTT
cdr3_aa: CASSYNTGSQAFF
v_call: TRBV28
j_call: TRBJ1-1
d_call: NA
clone_size: NA

cdr3_nt: TGTGCCATCAGTGTGACTAGGGGTAATCAGCCCCAGCATTTT
cdr3_aa: CAISVTRGNQPQHF
v_call: TRBV10-3
j_call: TRBJ1-5
d_call: NA
clone_size: few

cdr3_nt: TGCGCCAGCAGCCAAGATAAGGGACAGGGGTATTACGAGCAGTACTTC
cdr3_aa: CASSQDKGQGYYEQYF
v_call: TRBV4-1
j_call: TRBJ2-7
d_call: TRBD1
clone_size: few

cdr3_nt: TGCGCCAGCAGCCCCCCGGGGACTGAAGCTTTCTTT
cdr3_aa: CASSPPGTEAFF
v_call: TRBV5-1
j_call: TRBJ1-1
d_call: NA
clone_size: NA

cdr3_nt: TGTGCCAGCAGTCAGACAGGGGGCGTTCAATCGGATACGCAGTATTTT
cdr3_aa: CASSQTGGVQSDTQYF
v_call: TRBV6-1
j_call: TRBJ2-3
d_call: TRBD1
clone_size: NA

cdr3_nt: TGTGCCAGCAGCTTGCGGACTAGCGGGGGGACCTACAATGAGCAGTTCTTC
cdr3_aa: CASSLRTSGGTYNEQFF
v_call: TRBV5-6
j_call: TRBJ2-1
d_call: TRBD2
clone_size: NA

cdr3_nt: TGTGCCAGCAGAGGGATACTAGAGCAGACCTACGAGCAGTACTTC
cdr3_aa: CASRGILEQTYEQYF
v_call: TRBV2
j_call: TRBJ2-7
d_call: NA
clone_size: NA

cdr3_nt: TGTGCCAGTCGGACTAGCGGCCACGGCGAGCAGTACTTC
cdr3_aa: CASRTSGHGEQYF
v_call: TRBV19
j_call: TRBJ2-7
d_call: TRBD2
clone_size: NA

cdr3_nt: TGTGCCAGCAGCTGGGGGACATATATGAACACTGAAGCTTTCTTT
cdr3_aa: CASSWGTYMNTEAFF
v_call: TRBV5-8
j_call: TRBJ1-1
d_call: NA
clone_size: NA

cdr3_nt: TGTGCCAGCAGCTTATTACGGACCGCTAACTATGGCTACACCTTC
cdr3_aa: CASSLLRTANYGYTF
v_call: TRBV7-2
j_call: TRBJ1-2
d_call: NA
clone_size: few

cdr3_nt: TGTGCCACCAGTGATCGGGGCCTATATGGCTACACCTTC
cdr3_aa: CATSDRGLYGYTF
v_call: TRBV24-1
j_call: TRBJ1-2
d_call: NA
clone_size: few

cdr3_nt: TGTGCCAGCAGTTCGGGCGGGCAGTCTAATGAAAAACTGTTTTTT
cdr3_aa: CASSSGGQSNEKLFF
v_call: TRBV7-9
j_call: TRBJ1-4
d_call: NA
clone_size: NA

cdr3_nt: TGTGCCAGCAGCCAGGGGGGTGAGCAGTTCTTC
cdr3_aa: CASSQGGEQFF
v_call: TRBV9
j_call: TRBJ2-1
d_call: NA
clone_size: few

cdr3_nt: TGTGCCAGCAGCTCGCCGTGGGCCTACGAGCAGTACTTC
cdr3_aa: CASSSPWAYEQYF
v_call: TRBV7-9
j_call: TRBJ2-7
d_call: NA
clone_size: NA

cdr3_nt: TGTGCCAGCAGCTTGGGGCAGGCGGGCACTGAAGCTTTCTTT
cdr3_aa: CASSLGQAGTEAFF
v_call: TRBV5-6
j_call: TRBJ1-1
d_call: NA
clone_size: NA

cdr3_nt: TGTGCCAGCAGTTTAATATCGGCGGACGAGCAGTACTTC
cdr3_aa: CASSLISADEQYF
v_call: TRBV12-3/TRBV12-4
j_call: TRBJ2-7
d_call: NA
clone_size: NA